This T cell receptor beta chain comes out of a study of T cell changes during pregnancy in multiple sclerosis. A remark on this clone: A read error may account for a junction end that differs from germline.

The CDR3 runs to 15 residues. Per the germline V gene, CDR1 is SGHNT and CDR2 is YYREEE (reference sequence). Clones were sequenced by immunoSEQ multiplex PCR, and TCRdb holds only the in-frame ones, with some missing. The sample records approximately 40,000 clones, roughly nine tenths being singletons. This TCR was recovered from a female donor with multiple sclerosis, enrolled in a pregnancy study. The V and J genes are TRBV5-4 and TRBJ1-4; D is unclear. The sequencing here drew on CD4+ T cells from peripheral blood mononuclear cells, taken in the second trimester of pregnancy. This chain's CDR3 is CASSQVGGLASKLFF. The CDR3 nucleotides are TGCGCCAGCAGCCAAGTTGGAGGTTTAGCGTCAAAACTGTTTTTT.